This T cell receptor (beta chain) was recovered during a study of tumor and adjacent non-tumor tissue in lung cancer. Study summary: There were fewer than 15 adenocarcinoma, a couple of squamous cell carcinoma and 1 small cell lung cancer cases. Study-level results: Top 100 clones took a larger repertoire share in normal lung.

This CDR3 spans 13 amino acids. Germline V gene sequence: CDR1 MNHNS, CDR2 SASEGT. Only one count was recorded for this clonotype. The antigen is undetermined. One junction end does not reproduce the germline sequence, and a read error may be involved. This sample's RNA came from whole unsorted tissue. The normal lung tissue was taken more than 3 cm from the tumor edge. Three rounds of nested PCR, following a modified ARM-PCR protocol, produced the TCRbeta library. TCRdb recomputed calls from the multiplex PCR reads with MiXCR, one row per CDR3 protein. Of approximately 100,000 distinct CDR3 sequences in the sample, about 61% were seen once.

The V gene is TRBV6-1, the J gene TRBJ2-3; no reliable D call. The material sequenced was distant non-tumor lung tissue. The sequence came from a man aged 55 to 69 with non-small cell lung cancer. Here the CDR3 reads CVSSTGRTDTQYF. DNA for the CDR3: TGTGTCAGCAGTACCGGTAGGACAGATACGCAGTATTTT.